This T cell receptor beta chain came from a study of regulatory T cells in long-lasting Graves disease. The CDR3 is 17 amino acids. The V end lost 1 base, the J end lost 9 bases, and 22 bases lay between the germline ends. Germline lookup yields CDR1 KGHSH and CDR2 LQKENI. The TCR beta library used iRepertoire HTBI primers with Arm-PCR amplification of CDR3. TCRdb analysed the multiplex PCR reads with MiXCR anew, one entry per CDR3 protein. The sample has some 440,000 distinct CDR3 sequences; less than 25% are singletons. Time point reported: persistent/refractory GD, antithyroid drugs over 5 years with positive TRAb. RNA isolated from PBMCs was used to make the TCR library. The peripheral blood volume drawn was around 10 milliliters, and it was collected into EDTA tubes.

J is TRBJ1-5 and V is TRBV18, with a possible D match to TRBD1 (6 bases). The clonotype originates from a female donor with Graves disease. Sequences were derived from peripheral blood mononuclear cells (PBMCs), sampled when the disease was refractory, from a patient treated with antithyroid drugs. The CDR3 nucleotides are TGTGCCAGCTCACCACAACCCTTAGGGGGAATAAATGGGCCCCAGCATTTT. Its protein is CASSPQPLGGINGPQHF.